The clone carrying this TCR beta chain has a count of ten or more. The antigen is not known. Trimming stripped 3 bases from V and 6 bases from J, with 13 bases between. Germline-derived CDR1 and CDR2 are SGDLS and YYNGEE. The CDR3 runs to 14 residues. The sample belongs to a study of T-cell memory formation after mild COVID-19. Study summary: Clusters of TCRs were largely donor specific.

Points from the study as a whole: Researchers could not confirm that second-wave clones peaking on day 37 targeted SARS-CoV-2. The study detected some responding clones in pre-infection memory, suggesting cross-reactive memory joined.

The TCR alpha and TCR beta cDNA libraries, bearing sample barcodes and UMIs, were generated by 5'RACE using constant-segment primers. TCRdb re-called the 5' RACE reads through MiXCR, storing one row per CDR3 protein. The sample has more than 450,000 distinct CDR3 sequences; more than 15% are singletons. The specimen was PBMCs or a T cell subset sorted from them (not recorded which). The chain joins TRBV9 to TRBJ2-4; a possible D gene is TRBD1 (6 bases). This clonotype originated in an adult woman who had mild COVID-19 (a few samples of this study predate the infection). Cell type and time point are not known. The CDR3: CASSAEGQGNIQYF. CDR3 in DNA: TGTGCCAGCAGCGCCGAGGGACAAGGAAACATTCAGTACTTC.